This is a list of T cell receptor beta chains from one sample in a study of shared clonotypes between healthy human individuals. Assay used: immunoSEQ multiplex PCR; TCRdb lists only in-frame clones, some missing. The data show roughly 770,000 clones, about 97% seen once. The material sequenced was naive CD8+ T cells sorted from blood. Receptors were obtained from a man aged 25 to 45 in good health. Each CDR3 is given with its conserved first and last residue. The order of the fields is clone size, CDR3 length, J gene, V gene, D gene, CDR3 protein, CDR3 DNA. The D gene is left open where the match is weak. Clone size, where shown, is once, few, many, or a class for clones that have expanded.

>.|17|TRBJ2-7|TRBV9|.
CASSVAFKGPGTYEQYF
TGTGCCAGCAGCGTAGCTTTCAAAGGGCCCGGAACCTACGAGCAGTACTTC
>.|15|TRBJ2-7|TRBV7-9|TRBD1
CASSYPRTGDYEQYF
TGTGCCAGCAGCTATCCGAGGACAGGGGACTACGAGCAGTACTTC
>.|17|TRBJ2-2|TRBV28|TRBD2
CASSLGTSGSITGELFF
TGTGCCAGCAGTTTGGGGACTAGCGGGAGTATCACCGGGGAGCTGTTTTTT
>.|16|TRBJ2-7|TRBV6-6|.
CASSLTAGASSYEQYF
TGTGCCAGCAGTTTGACGGCAGGGGCGAGCTCCTACGAGCAGTACTTC
>.|13|TRBJ1-1|TRBV7-6|.
CASSLEVGTEAFF
TGTGCCAGCAGCTTAGAAGTGGGCACTGAAGCTTTCTTT
>.|13|TRBJ2-3|TRBV5-5|.
CASSLFITDTQYF
TGTGCCAGCAGCTTGTTTATAACAGATACGCAGTATTTT
>once|9|TRBJ1-1|TRBV9|.
CASSVPAFF
TGTGCCAGCAGCGTTCCAGCTTTCTTT
>.|16|TRBJ2-5|TRBV5-5|TRBD2
CASTQGDLGRRETQYF
TGTGCCAGCACCCAAGGAGACCTCGGGAGGCGAGAGACCCAGTACTTC
>.|14|TRBJ1-2|TRBV9|TRBD1
CASSPQGAYDGYTF
TGTGCCAGCAGCCCCCAGGGGGCATACGATGGCTACACCTTC
>.|14|TRBJ2-7|TRBV30|TRBD1
CAWSVVQGSYEQYF
TGTGCCTGGAGTGTAGTACAGGGGTCCTACGAGCAGTACTTC
>.|12|TRBJ1-1|TRBV9|.
CASSGEVTEAFF
TGTGCCAGCAGCGGAGAGGTGACTGAAGCTTTCTTT
>once|12|TRBJ2-7|TRBV11-2|.
CASSLGSYEQYF
TGTGCCAGCAGCTTGGGATCCTACGAGCAGTACTTC
>.|14|TRBJ2-7|TRBV5-5|.
CASSFGGAAYEQYF
TGTGCCAGCAGCTTTGGGGGCGCCGCCTACGAGCAGTACTTC
>.|15|TRBJ1-1|TRBV7-9|TRBD1
CASSLAGTGVTEAFF
TGTGCCAGCAGCTTAGCCGGGACAGGGGTCACTGAAGCTTTCTTT
>.|14|TRBJ2-1|TRBV6-5|.
CASTAGASGHEQFF
TGTGCCAGCACCGCAGGGGCTAGCGGCCATGAGCAGTTCTTC
>.|16|TRBJ2-7|TRBV4-1|.
CASSQEFRGNAYEQYF
TGCGCCAGCAGCCAAGAGTTCAGGGGCAATGCATACGAGCAGTACTTC
>.|13|TRBJ2-1|TRBV7-9|.
CASGRDNYNEQFF
TGTGCCAGCGGCCGGGACAACTACAATGAGCAGTTCTTC
>.|12|TRBJ2-7|TRBV29-1|.
CSVGGRAYEQYF
TGCAGCGTAGGGGGGAGGGCCTACGAGCAGTACTTC
>.|18|TRBJ2-1|TRBV7-2|TRBD2
CASSFLAGGLSSYNEQFF
TGTGCCAGCAGCTTTCTAGCGGGGGGTTTAAGCTCCTACAATGAGCAGTTCTTC
>.|12|TRBJ2-2|TRBV10-2|.
CARLGNTGELFF
TGCGCCAGGTTAGGGAACACCGGGGAGCTGTTTTTT
>.|12|TRBJ2-7|TRBV5-5|.
CASSSMSYEQYF
TGTGCCAGCAGTTCGATGTCCTACGAGCAGTACTTC
>.|12|TRBJ2-7|TRBV11-2|.
CASSFWGREQYF
TGTGCCAGCAGCTTCTGGGGGCGCGAGCAGTACTTC
>.|11|TRBJ1-2|TRBV27|.
CATGQYYGYTF
TGTGCCACAGGACAGTACTATGGCTACACCTTC
>.|16|TRBJ2-7|TRBV7-9|TRBD2
CASSLVGRATKNEQYF
TGTGCCAGCAGCCTAGTCGGGAGGGCCACGAAGAACGAGCAGTACTTC
>.|12|TRBJ2-7|TRBV18|TRBD1
CASSDRGYEQYF
TGTGCCAGCTCGGACAGGGGATACGAGCAGTACTTC
>.|12|TRBJ1-3|TRBV9|.
CASSPSGTPIYF
TGTGCCAGCAGCCCCTCCGGGACCCCAATATATTTT
>.|17|TRBJ2-6|TRBV16|.
CASSDSGSGIGANVLTF
TGTGCCAGCAGCGACTCAGGGTCGGGTATTGGGGCCAACGTCCTGACTTTC
>.|15|TRBJ2-1|TRBV7-2|TRBD2
CASSAGLAAYNEQFF
TGTGCCAGCAGCGCGGGACTAGCCGCCTACAATGAGCAGTTCTTC
>.|19|TRBJ2-1|TRBV7-9|.
CASSLALRTLSGNLNEQFF
TGTGCCAGCAGCTTAGCGCTAAGAACTCTAAGCGGCAACCTCAATGAGCAGTTCTTC
>.|11|TRBJ2-2|TRBV5-1|.
CASSFAGELFF
TGCGCCAGCAGCTTTGCCGGGGAGCTGTTTTTT
>.|17|TRBJ2-2|TRBV27|TRBD1
CASSDYRDRGQTGELFF
TGTGCCAGCAGTGATTACCGGGACAGGGGGCAGACCGGGGAGCTGTTTTTT
>.|13|TRBJ2-1|TRBV4-1|.
CASSQDPLNEQFF
TGCGCCAGCAGCCAAGATCCTTTAAATGAGCAGTTCTTC
>.|14|TRBJ2-7|TRBV10-2|.
CASGSGPYSYEQYF
TGCGCCAGCGGCAGCGGCCCTTATTCCTACGAGCAGTACTTC
>.|14|TRBJ2-7|TRBV6-5|.
CASSRSGGSIEQYF
TGTGCCAGCAGTCGAAGTGGGGGGTCCATCGAGCAGTACTTC
>few|14|TRBJ2-5|TRBV9|TRBD1
CASSLGTGQETQYF
TGTGCCAGCAGCCTCGGGACAGGCCAAGAGACCCAGTACTTC
>.|17|TRBJ1-3|TRBV7-6|TRBD1
CASSTGQPALLGNTIYF
TGTGCCAGCAGCACGGGACAGCCCGCCCTGCTCGGAAACACCATATATTTT
>.|15|TRBJ2-1|TRBV7-2|.
CASSLAGRLYNEQFF
TGTGCCAGCAGCTTAGCTGGACGGCTCTACAATGAGCAGTTCTTC
>.|14|TRBJ2-7|TRBV9|TRBD2
CASSVSGTIYEQYF
TGTGCCAGCAGCGTTAGCGGGACGATCTACGAGCAGTACTTC
>.|13|TRBJ2-1|TRBV11-2|.
CASSLVRVGEQFF
TGTGCCAGCAGCTTAGTCCGGGTTGGTGAGCAGTTCTTC
>.|13|TRBJ2-5|TRBV27|.
CASSDYYRETQYF
TGTGCCAGCAGTGATTACTACCGGGAGACCCAGTACTTC
>.|12|TRBJ2-7|TRBV5-1|.
CASSFSGDEQYF
TGCGCCAGCAGCTTCTCAGGGGACGAGCAGTACTTC
>.|13|TRBJ2-7|TRBV5-6|.
CASSPGTGLEQYF
TGTGCCAGCAGTCCAGGGACTGGGCTCGAGCAGTACTTC
>once|15|TRBJ1-4|TRBV27|TRBD1
CASSSVGTEGEKLFF
TGTGCCAGCAGTTCAGTCGGGACAGAGGGTGAAAAACTGTTTTTT
>.|15|TRBJ2-1|TRBV27|.
CASMSEEGGYNEQFF
TGTGCCAGCATGTCGGAGGAAGGAGGTTACAATGAGCAGTTCTTC
>.|17|TRBJ2-1|TRBV13|.
CASSLGGGGSSYNEQFF
TGTGCCAGCAGCTTAGGGGGAGGCGGTAGCTCCTACAATGAGCAGTTCTTC
>.|14|TRBJ2-7|TRBV6-6|TRBD1
CASSTGTGTYEQYF
TGTGCCAGCAGCACCGGGACAGGGACCTACGAGCAGTACTTC
>.|16|TRBJ2-2|TRBV11-3|.
CASSPRGSGNTGELFF
TGTGCCAGCAGCCCGAGAGGGAGCGGGAACACCGGGGAGCTGTTTTTT